The 5 T cell receptor beta chains presented below share a single source sample, sequenced in a study of blood T cell repertoires in COVID-19. The assay was immunoSEQ multiplex PCR, and TCRdb's table has in-frame clones only and misses some. The sample lists 59,000 or so clones, about 73% occurring once. The specimen sequenced was peripheral blood. The receptors stem from a woman between 50 and 59 years old with active or convalescent COVID-19.

The chain is built from TRBV30 and TRBJ2-7, with TRBD2 as a possible D gene (5 bases). This CDR3 region has 12 residues. The germline CDR1 and CDR2 sequences are GTSNPN and SVGIG (reference sequence). The ends were cut back, 4 bases at V and 5 bases at J, with 12 bases in the middle. CDR3 sequence (DNA): TGTGCCTGGATTGTCGGGGATAACGAGCAGTACTTC. Its translation: CAWIVGDNEQYF. The variable domain in full, with the rest retrieved from reference TRBV30 and TRBJ2-7, is SQTIHQWPATLVQPVGSPLSLECTVEGTSNPNLYWYRQAAGRGLQLLFYSVGIGQISSEVPQNLSASRPQDRQFILSSKKLLLSDSGFYLCAWIVGDNEQYFGPGTRLTVT.

V and J are TRBV6-6 and TRBJ2-7; D gene uncertain. The CDR3 loop spans 14 amino acids. V was clipped by 6 bases and J by 3 bases, with 15 bases between them. Germline assignment: CDR1 MNHNY and CDR2 SVGAGI (reference sequence). For the CDR3, the DNA is TGTGCCAGCAGGACGACTGGCCTAATCTACGAGCAGTACTTC. It is translated as CASRTTGLIYEQYF.

The rearrangement links TRBV24-1 to TRBJ1-2; TRBD1 matches at 7 bases. The CDR3 sequence is 13 residues long. From germline, CDR1 is KGHDR and CDR2 SFDVKD. With V trimmed by 5 bases and J by 4 bases, 3 bases remained unmatched. CDR3 loop: CATSAGGPYGYTF. CDR3 DNA: TGTGCCACCAGTGCAGGGGGGCCCTATGGCTACACCTTC.

The rearrangement links TRBV2 to TRBJ2-3; TRBD2 matches 16 bases. This CDR3 is 16 amino acids long. Germline assignment: CDR1 SNHLY and CDR2 FYNNEI. J was trimmed by 6 bases and V by 6 bases; bases with no gene match: 6. The CDR3 loop is CASSLGLAGGPDTQYF. In DNA, the CDR3 is TGTGCCAGCAGCCTGGGACTAGCGGGGGGGCCGGATACGCAGTATTTT.

The chain employs TRBV28 and TRBJ2-1, with 9 nucleotides matching TRBD1. Germline V gene lookup returns CDR1 MDHEN and CDR2 SYDVKM. The CDR3 runs 19 residues. Losses at the gene ends were 3 bases for V and 7 bases for J; bases not matched to a gene: 19. The CDR3 DNA reads TGTGCCAGCAGTTTGTTGTGGGACAGGGAGGTGGTTACGATTAATGAGCAGTTCTTC. Translating it yields CASSLLWDREVVTINEQFF.